Shown below are 21 T cell receptor beta chains from a single sample sequenced in a study of cytomegalovirus exposure and HLA in healthy donors. Measured with immunoSEQ multiplex PCR; TCRdb has only the in-frame clones, and not every one. This table has about 130,000 clones, 70% to 90% appearing once. The sequencing sample was made of PBMCs. The receptors were sampled from a woman in her 30s in good health and CMV-seropositive.

Here the CDR3 reads CASSLDIGHLEAGNTIYF. CDR3 nucleotide sequence: TGCGCCAGCAGCTTGGATATAGGACACCTCGAGGCTGGAAACACCATATATTTT. The chain employs TRBV5-1 and TRBJ1-3, with D possibly TRBD1 on 5 matching bases. This CDR3 has 18 amino acids. Germline V lookup: CDR1 SGHRS, CDR2 YFSETQ. Trimming removed 0 bases at V and 2 bases at J, with 18 bases between.

The chain carries TRBV28 and TRBJ2-2; 15 positions match TRBD2. Germline CDR1 reads MDHEN; CDR2 reads SYDVKM. The CDR3 sequence is 19 residues long. V was clipped by 7 bases and J by 2 bases; unmatched bases: 11. The CDR3 nucleotides are TGTGCCAGCAACCCTACCGGACTAGCGGGAGGGTTTAACACCGGGGAGCTGTTTTTT. The encoded protein is CASNPTGLAGGFNTGELFF.

The V gene is TRBV7-2, the J gene TRBJ2-5, with 11 nucleotides matching TRBD2. CDR3 size: 15 residues. The junction had 3 bases not matched to a gene; V was cut back by 5 bases and J by 1 base. Germline V gives CDR1 SGHTA, CDR2 FQGNSA. For the CDR3, the DNA is TGTGCCAGCAGCGGGACTAGCGGACTCCAAGAGACCCAGTACTTC. Translated, it gives CASSGTSGLQETQYF.

The V and J genes are TRBV28 and TRBJ2-3; 9 positions match TRBD2. V dropped 6 bases and J dropped 5; count of bases not matched to a gene: 9. Germline values: CDR1 MDHEN, CDR2 SYDVKM. The CDR3 runs 15 residues. The CDR3 here is CASRASGALGDTQYF. DNA of the CDR3: TGTGCCAGCAGGGCTAGCGGGGCCCTGGGAGATACGCAGTATTTT.

This chain connects TRBV11-2 to TRBJ2-2, with a tentative D call TRBD1 (5 bases). The CDR3 is made up of 14 amino acids. The ends were cut back, 5 bases at V and 5 bases at J, with 12 bases in the middle. The germline CDR1 and CDR2 sequences are SGHAT and FQNNGV. The CDR3 sequence is CASSPGIATGELFF. CDR3 in DNA: TGTGCCAGCAGCCCAGGGATAGCTACCGGGGAGCTGTTTTTT.

The chain couples TRBV9 to TRBJ2-7; tentative D call: TRBD1 (5 bases). This CDR3 contains 14 residues. The V end was cut by 0 bases, the J end by 3 bases, with 10 bases between. Germline loops: CDR1 SGDLS, CDR2 YYNGEE. The CDR3 DNA reads TGTGCCAGCAGCGTAGGCGGCAGGGTCTACGAGCAGTACTTC. This sequence encodes CASSVGGRVYEQYF.

V is TRBV11-2 and J is TRBJ1-3; 11 bases align to TRBD1. The CDR3 consists of 16 residues. Germline V lookup: CDR1 SGHAT, CDR2 FQNNGV. The ends lost 3 bases at V and 0 bases at J; junction bases unmatched: 1. The CDR3 DNA is TGTGCCAGCAGCTTTGGACAGGGGGCCTCTGGAAACACCATATATTTT. It translates to CASSFGQGASGNTIYF.

This rearrangement joins TRBV9 to TRBJ2-7; possibly TRBD1 for D (6 bases). The CDR3 runs to 15 residues. V shed 0 bases and J shed 2 bases, with 12 bases lying between them. Germline assignment: CDR1 SGDLS and CDR2 YYNGEE. CDR3 sequence: CASSVGPPGAYEQYF. CDR3 sequence (DNA): TGTGCCAGCAGCGTAGGACCCCCAGGGGCCTACGAGCAGTACTTC.

The V call is TRBV28, the J call TRBJ1-6; 10 bases agree with TRBD1. Looked up from germline, CDR1 is MDHEN and CDR2 is SYDVKM. Trimming removed 7 bases from V and 1 base from J; junction bases left unmatched: 10. CDR3 length equals 18 residues. CDR3 amino acids: CASTPGQGIWSYNSPLHF. The DNA of the CDR3 is TGTGCCAGCACCCCGGGACAGGGGATTTGGTCCTATAATTCACCCCTCCACTTT.

The chain recombines TRBV6-5 with TRBJ1-5; 8 bases fit TRBD1. CDR1 is MNHEY, CDR2 SVGAGI, per germline. V lost 0 bases to trimming and J lost 7 bases; unmatched junction nucleotides: 5. The CDR3 runs to 15 residues. CDR3 nucleotides: TGTGCCAGCAGTTACTCGCTGTCAGGGGGCCAGCCCCAGCATTTT. It yields the protein CASSYSLSGGQPQHF.

The chain links TRBV2 to TRBJ1-2; D unclear. CDR3 size: 12 residues. From germline, CDR1 is SNHLY and CDR2 FYNNEI. Trimming stripped 5 bases from V and 8 bases from J, with 12 bases between. CDR3 residues: CASSLTQRGYTF. DNA for the CDR3: TGTGCCAGCAGTTTAACTCAACGGGGCTACACCTTC.

The V and J genes are TRBV9 and TRBJ2-3, with D hard to call. Per germline, CDR1 SGDLS and CDR2 YYNGEE. Deletions cut 0 bases from V and 9 bases from J, with 11 bases between. CDR3 size: 13 residues. This CDR3 reads CASSVVSSPTQYF. The CDR3 DNA follows: TGTGCCAGCAGCGTAGTTTCTAGTCCAACGCAGTATTTT.

The rearrangement uses TRBV6-1 and TRBJ2-2; D perhaps matches TRBD1 (6 bases). This CDR3 has 15 residues. V lost 9 bases and J 1 base, leaving 15 bases between the germline ends. Germline V gene sequence: CDR1 MNHNS, CDR2 SASEGT. The CDR3: CASRWGQVNTGELFF. The CDR3 region has the DNA TGTGCCAGTCGGTGGGGGCAGGTGAACACCGGGGAGCTGTTTTTT.

This chain joins TRBV19 and TRBJ2-3; D not resolved. There are 13 residues in the CDR3. Trimming left V 11 bases short and J 0 bases short, with 12 bases between. Germline V gene sequence: CDR1 LNHDA, CDR2 SQIVND (reference sequence). CDR3 sequence (DNA): TGTGCCGATACTAAGCAGAGCACAGATACGCAGTATTTT. This gives the protein CADTKQSTDTQYF.

The rearrangement uses TRBV2 and TRBJ2-7; 8 bases agree with TRBD2. This CDR3 contains 14 residues. The germline gives CDR1 SNHLY, CDR2 FYNNEI. Trimming at V came to 4 bases and at J to 6 bases, leaving 8 bases not matched to a gene. DNA of the CDR3: TGTGCCAGCAGTGTAAACGGGGGGGCGGGCGAGCAGTACTTC. Translation: CASSVNGGAGEQYF.

The CDR3 protein is CASSFAGVGTGELFF. In DNA form, the CDR3 reads TGCGCCAGCAGCTTCGCAGGGGTCGGCACCGGGGAGCTGTTTTTT. The chain combines TRBV5-1 with TRBJ2-2, with D possibly matching TRBD1 (6 bases). This CDR3 contains 15 residues. V lost 2 bases and J lost 4, with 12 bases in between. The germline V gene encodes CDR1 SGHRS and CDR2 YFSETQ.

This clone was detected only once. The gene calls are TRBV28 and TRBJ2-5; weak D call: TRBD2 (5 bases). Germline CDR1 and CDR2: MDHEN and SYDVKM. CDR3 length: 14 residues. Trimming took 1 base from V and 5 from J, leaving 11 bases between them. The CDR3 loop reads CASSLFLAQETQYF. The CDR3 DNA sequence: TGTGCCAGCAGTTTATTCCTAGCTCAGGAGACCCAGTACTTC.

This clone was detected a few times. The chain is built from TRBV28 and TRBJ1-2, with TRBD1 as a possible D gene (6 bases). The CDR3 contains 13 residues. The ends were cut back, 4 bases at V and 8 bases at J, with 14 bases in the middle. Germline V gene data show CDR1 as MDHEN and CDR2 as SYDVKM. The CDR3 reads CASSSAGGGGYTF. The CDR3, as DNA: TGTGCCAGCAGTTCAGCGGGGGGCGGCGGCTACACCTTC.

The chain is built from TRBV6-6 and TRBJ2-7; D gene uncertain. CDR3 length: 14 amino acids. Trimming stripped 2 bases from V and 0 bases from J, with 8 bases between. Germline V lookup: CDR1 MNHNY, CDR2 SVGAGI (reference sequence). The CDR3 DNA reads TGTGCCAGCAGTTACGTCGGGTCCTCCTACGAGCAGTACTTC. This gives the protein CASSYVGSSYEQYF.

The J gene is TRBJ2-3, the V gene TRBV15; a weak D match, TRBD2 (6 bases). Germline assignment: CDR1 LNHNV and CDR2 YYDKDF (reference sequence). Between the trimmed V and J ends, which lost 3 bases and 4 bases, there was a span of 14 bases. The CDR3 is 15 residues long. The DNA of the CDR3 is TGTGCCACCAGCAGGGACACCAGGGAGGCAGATACGCAGTATTTT. Protein sequence: CATSRDTREADTQYF. Looking up the rest from reference TRBV15 and TRBJ2-3 gives the full variable domain: DAMVIQNPRYQVTQFGKPVTLSCSQTLNHNVMYWYQQKSSQAPKLLFHYYDKDFNNEADTPDNFQSRRPNTSFCFLDIRSPGLGDTAMYLCATSRDTREADTQYFGPGTRLTVL.

The chain has TRBV5-4 and TRBJ2-5; maybe TRBD2 (5 bases). This CDR3 comprises 13 residues. Germline V gene sequence: CDR1 SGHNT, CDR2 YYREEE (reference sequence). V dropped 4 bases and J dropped 5 bases, with 12 bases sitting between them. The DNA for the CDR3 is TGTGCCAGCAGCCCCCAGAAGCGGGAGACCCAGTACTTC. Translated: CASSPQKRETQYF. The whole variable domain, remainder taken from reference TRBV5-4 and TRBJ2-5, is ETGVTQSPTHLIKTRGQQVTLRCSSQSGHNTVSWYQQALGQGPQFIFQYYREEENGRGNFPPRFSGLQFPNYSSELNVNALELDDSALYLCASSPQKRETQYFGPGTRLLVL.